This T cell receptor beta chain was found in a study of cytomegalovirus exposure and HLA in healthy donors. This clone came up once. Its matching antigen is unknown. Everyone who donated was a healthy bone marrow donor. With 4 bases removed from V and 1 base from J, the gap between germline ends came to 6 bases. The germline V gene encodes CDR1 SGHTS and CDR2 YDEGEE. The CDR3 sequence is 13 residues long. Study outcomes and limitations: About 150 TCR beta chains were listed as cytomegalovirus-associated. One later analysis reportedly identified an Asian-associated ancestry cluster that showed fewer N-insertions than the approximately 600-donor mean. DRB1 had the most TCR associations and HLA-C the fewest, a later analysis found, with rates varying by HLA locus.

The PCR used 60 Vbeta and 13 Jbeta primers. Clones were read by immunoSEQ multiplex PCR, and TCRdb kept only the in-frame ones, dropping some. The profile covers 100,000 to 150,000 clones, with 80% appearing a single time and approximately 10% taken by the ten largest. The material sequenced was PBMCs. The TCR was taken from a man in his thirties or forties in good health and CMV-seropositive. V usage is TRBV5-8 and J usage is TRBJ1-5, with D unclear. The CDR3 region is CASSAGSNQPQHF. CDR3 sequence (DNA): TGTGCCAGCAGCGCCGGGAGCAATCAGCCCCAGCATTTT.